These 7 T cell receptor beta chains share one sample of origin, sequenced in a study of CD8 T cells in Susac syndrome (dated by TCRdb to the late 2010s). Library generation was performed with the immunoSEQ multiplex PCR assay. RNA was extracted with the RNeasy kit and roughly 0.5 to 1 ug was reverse transcribed using random hexamers. The raw public reads went through TCRdb reprocessing: fastp at Q25, MiXCR clone calling, in-frame beta chains kept. When rows share a CDR3 protein, they turn into one entry using the most common DNA and genes. For this sample the table gives over 130,000 distinct CDR3 sequences, of which approximately 96% were detected only once. The ten largest make up approximately 0.11% of the sample. Sequencing input: CD4+ T cells from PBMCs. All receptors derive from a human donor with multiple sclerosis.

The V call is TRBV2, the J call TRBJ1-2; D is possibly TRBD1 (5 bases). The germline V and J ends were trimmed by 6 bases and 4 bases, with 12 bases remaining between them. This CDR3 spans 13 amino acids. Per germline, CDR1 SNHLY and CDR2 FYNNEI. As DNA, the CDR3 is TGTGCCAGCAGCAAAATGGGGCTCTATGGCTACACCTTC. Protein: CASSKMGLYGYTF.

The rearrangement uses TRBV23-1 and TRBJ1-1; D is uncertain. TRBV23-1 is an open reading frame whose function is uncertain. With 3 bases removed from V and 2 bases from J, the gap between germline ends came to 19 bases. The CDR3 extends over 17 amino acids. For the CDR3, the DNA is TGCGCCAGCAGTCAGAACCGATTACGGTGGGTAAACACTGAAGCTTTCTTT. It codes for CASSQNRLRWVNTEAFF.

This clonotype was seen only once. V gene TRBV29-1 combines with J gene TRBJ2-1; D perhaps matches TRBD1 (5 bases). The germline CDR1 and CDR2 sequences are SQVTM and ANQGSEA. The CDR3 covers 13 residues. Trimming cost V 7 bases and J 2 bases, with 12 bases left between them. CDR3 sequence (DNA): TGCAGCGCCAGGGCCGACGCCTACAATGAGCAGTTCTTC. Protein: CSARADAYNEQFF.

This clonotype was observed once. The chain recombines TRBV24-1 with TRBJ2-5; possible D gene TRBD1, 6 bases. The V end was cut by 4 bases, the J end by 0 bases, with 14 bases between. The CDR3 runs 16 residues. In germline, CDR1 is KGHDR, CDR2 SFDVKD. CDR3 sequence reads: CATSDAGTPYQETQYF. The DNA of the CDR3 is TGTGCCACCAGTGACGCCGGGACACCGTACCAAGAGACCCAGTACTTC.

This chain links TRBV27 with TRBJ1-1; D perhaps matches TRBD1 (5 bases). In germline, CDR1 is MNHEY, CDR2 SMNVEV (reference sequence). This CDR3 comprises 15 residues. Trimming took off 2 bases at V and 6 bases at J, with 16 bases between the two ends. The CDR3 coding sequence is TGTGCCAGCAGTTTAAGGGGTCAAAGGATCGCTGAAGCTTTCTTT. Protein product: CASSLRGQRIAEAFF.

The V call is TRBV3-1, the J call TRBJ2-7; D assignment may be TRBD1 or TRBD2 (5 bases each). The V gene lost 1 base and the J gene lost 5 bases, with 12 bases spanning the gap. The V gene's germline CDR1 is LGHDT and CDR2 YNNKEL (reference sequence). The length of the CDR3 is 14 residues. CDR3: CASSQVQGEDEQYF. The CDR3 nucleotides are TGTGCCAGCAGCCAAGTTCAGGGAGAAGACGAGCAGTACTTC.

V gene TRBV12-3 or TRBV12-4 combines with J gene TRBJ2-5; D is tentatively TRBD1 or TRBD2 (5 bases each). The ends were cut back, 3 bases at V and 9 bases at J, with 20 bases in the middle. The CDR3 length is 15 residues. CDR3 DNA: TGTGCCAGCAGTTTTGGGACCCTCGGGCCGGCCGCCCAGTACTTC. This gives the protein CASSFGTLGPAAQYF.